One and the same sample provided the 30 T cell receptor beta chains below, sequenced in a study of TIL therapy for anti-PD-1-resistant metastatic lung cancer. The immunoSEQ assay was v3. Here immunoSEQ multiplex PCR was the method, and the copy in TCRdb shows in-frame clones only, minus some. The repertoire holds 95,000 or so clones, about three fifths seen once, with approximately 11% in the top ten. Time point indicated: pre-treatment sample, taken before nivolumab and TIL therapy. The tumor samples were excised metastases, mostly pleural nodules or supraclavicular lymph nodes. This specimen was tumor tissue, taken at baseline. The receptors were gathered from a person between 30 and 79 years old with non-small cell lung cancer.

The V call is TRBV14, the J call TRBJ2-1; 12 positions match TRBD2. Germline V lookup: CDR1 SGHDN, CDR2 FVKESK. The CDR3 contains 14 residues. V lost 3 bases and J lost 7; bases outside the gene matches: 1. The CDR3, as DNA: TGTGCCAGCAGCCACGGGACTAGCGGGAATGAGCAGTTCTTC. Encoded protein: CASSHGTSGNEQFF.

The chain links TRBV7-9 to TRBJ1-2; 7 nucleotides line up with TRBD1. Losses at the gene ends were 6 bases for V and 4 bases for J; bases not matched to a gene: 17. Germline V gene sequence: CDR1 SEHNR, CDR2 FQNEAQ (reference sequence). There are 17 residues in the CDR3. CDR3 nucleotide sequence: TGTGCCAGCAGTTCACCCACTCCGACAGGGAGATTCTATGGCTACACCTTC. Protein sequence: CASSSPTPTGRFYGYTF.

This clone showed up just a few times. The V and J genes are TRBV7-9 and TRBJ2-2; TRBD2 might be the D (6 bases). Deletions cut 5 bases from V and 1 base from J, with 11 bases between. The CDR3 is 15 amino acids. Germline V gene data show CDR1 as SEHNR and CDR2 as FQNEAQ (reference sequence). DNA of the CDR3: TGTGCCAGCAGCCCCAGGGACTTGAACACCGGGGAGCTGTTTTTT. It encodes CASSPRDLNTGELFF.

As regards this clone: This CDR3 is also generated by other DNA sequences in the sample. The chain joins TRBV7-9 to TRBJ1-6; TRBD1 is a possible D gene (5 bases). Germline-derived CDR1 and CDR2 are SEHNR and FQNEAQ (reference sequence). The CDR3 is 12 residues long. V was pared by 3 bases and J by 8 bases, with 5 bases between. CDR3 in amino acids: CASSLGDSPLHF. CDR3 DNA: TGTGCCAGCAGCTTGGGGGATTCACCCCTCCACTTT.

This clone was observed a handful of times. The chain has TRBV7-3 and TRBJ2-2; no definite D call. Germline values: CDR1 SGHTA, CDR2 FQGTGA. V shed 3 bases and J shed 5 bases, with 7 bases lying between them. This CDR3 has 13 residues. CDR3 residues: CASSLDLTGELFF. CDR3 DNA: TGTGCCAGCAGCTTGGATCTTACCGGGGAGCTGTTTTTT. The full variable domain, completed using reference TRBV7-3 and TRBJ2-2, is GAGVSQTPSNKVTEKGKYVELRCDPISGHTALYWYRQSLGQGPEFLIYFQGTGAADDSGLPNDRFFAVRPEGSVSTLKIQRTERGDSAVYLCASSLDLTGELFFGEGSRLTVL.

The chain employs TRBV30 and TRBJ1-6; D gene ambiguous. Trimming left V 4 bases short and J 6 bases short, with 10 bases between. The CDR3 totals 13 residues. The germline V gene has CDR1 GTSNPN and CDR2 SVGIG (reference sequence). The CDR3 loop is CAWNLIANSPLHF. Written as DNA, the CDR3 is TGTGCCTGGAACCTGATTGCTAATTCACCCCTCCACTTT.

The CDR3 protein is CASSENWGQGKYGYTF. The CDR3, as DNA: TGTGCCAGCAGTGAGAACTGGGGACAGGGAAAATATGGCTACACCTTC. The chain uses TRBV25-1 and TRBJ1-2, with 9 bases that match TRBD1. Germline CDR1 reads MGHDK; CDR2 reads SYGVNS. There are 16 residues in the CDR3. V lost 3 bases, J lost 5 bases, and 10 bases stayed unmatched.

J is TRBJ1-6 and V is TRBV5-1; 10 nucleotides line up with TRBD1. With V trimmed by 4 bases and J by 7 bases, 17 bases remained unmatched. Germline values: CDR1 SGHRS, CDR2 YFSETQ. The CDR3 spans 19 residues. CDR3 sequence: CASSRGQGNSGSHNSPLHF. In DNA, the CDR3 is TGCGCCAGCAGCAGGGGACAGGGGAATTCAGGATCCCACAATTCACCCCTCCACTTT.

The V and J genes are TRBV7-2 and TRBJ2-3; 12 bases are shared with TRBD2. The ends lost 1 base at V and 2 bases at J; junction bases unmatched: 7. The CDR3 totals 18 residues. Germline V lookup: CDR1 SGHTA, CDR2 FQGNSA. The CDR3 nucleotides read TGTGCCAGCAGCTTAGAGCGGCTAGCGGGGGGGATCACAGATACGCAGTATTTT. Translation: CASSLERLAGGITDTQYF.

This chain connects TRBV10-3 to TRBJ2-1; D remains unclear. Germline CDR1 ENHRY, CDR2 SYGVKD. The ends were cut back, 4 bases at V and 7 bases at J, with 8 bases in the middle. The CDR3 runs to 12 residues. CDR3 sequence: CAISVPTNEQFF. The CDR3 bases are TGTGCCATCAGTGTCCCGACAAATGAGCAGTTCTTC.

The rearrangement uses TRBV2 and TRBJ2-5; no firm D call. Deletions cut 9 bases from V and 5 bases from J, with 16 bases between. Germline CDR1 SNHLY, CDR2 FYNNEI. The CDR3 runs 13 residues. The CDR3 DNA sequence: TGTGCCAGTACGCATAGGATGGGGGAGACCCAGTACTTC. Its translation is CASTHRMGETQYF.

In its sample, this clone was seen many times. The chain employs TRBV11-3 and TRBJ1-5, with D hard to call. The CDR3 covers 13 residues. Trimming shortened V by 1 base and J by 4 bases, and 5 bases separated the two germline ends. Per germline, CDR1 SGHNT and CDR2 YENEEA. The CDR3 loop is CASSLGENQPQHF. CDR3 DNA sequence: TGTGCCAGCAGCTTAGGAGAAAATCAGCCCCAGCATTTT.

The chain links TRBV4-2 to TRBJ2-7; 10 nucleotides match TRBD1. Germline V CDR1 and CDR2: LGHNA, YNFKEQ. The J segment lost 1 base and the V segment lost 3 bases, leaving 3 bases of the junction unmatched. CDR3 length equals 15 residues. CDR3 residues: CASSQLGQGSYEQYF. For the CDR3, the DNA is TGTGCCAGCAGCCAGTTGGGACAGGGGTCCTACGAGCAGTACTTC.

This clone was recorded a few times. The chain uses TRBV6-4 and TRBJ1-2, with no clear D. This CDR3 contains 14 residues. Germline V gene sequence: CDR1 MRHNA, CDR2 SNTAGT. Trimming removed 3 bases at V and 4 bases at J, with 12 bases between. The CDR3 nucleotides read TGTGCCAGCAGTGAATATAGGGCGAGCTATGGCTACACCTTC. Protein: CASSEYRASYGYTF.

This clone ranks as medium-sized. The chain combines TRBV7-9 with TRBJ2-2; TRBD1 matches at 7 bases. The CDR3 is 16 amino acids. V was pared by 5 bases and J by 3 bases, with 9 bases of the junction left unmatched. Germline CDR1 is SEHNR and CDR2 is FQNEAQ (reference sequence). The CDR3 coding sequence is TGTGCCAGCAGCCCCCTTGACAGGGTCTACACCGGGGAGCTGTTTTTT. Its protein product is CASSPLDRVYTGELFF.

This chain links TRBV3-1 (or the pseudogene TRBV3-2) with TRBJ2-1, with TRBD2 matching over 7 bases. The V and J ends lost 2 bases and 1 base, in that order; junction bases with no gene match: 5. The CDR3 runs to 16 residues. CDR1 and CDR2 from the germline V gene are LGHDT and YNNKEL (reference sequence). The CDR3 DNA reads as TGTGCCAGCAGCCAACCAGCGGGATTGTCCTACAATGAGCAGTTCTTC. Its protein is CASSQPAGLSYNEQFF.

V gene TRBV6-5 combines with J gene TRBJ1-1, with no clear D. Germline V gene data show CDR1 as MNHEY and CDR2 as SVGAGI. There are 15 residues in the CDR3. With 1 base removed from V and 5 bases from J, the gap between germline ends came to 14 bases. The CDR3 here is CASSYYGLRGTEAFF. CDR3 nucleotides: TGTGCCAGCAGTTACTATGGGCTTCGAGGGACTGAAGCTTTCTTT.

This clone showed up just a few times. The chain employs TRBV10-3 and TRBJ2-1, with D possibly matching TRBD2 (7 bases). From germline, CDR1 is ENHRY and CDR2 SYGVKD. Trimming left V 4 bases short and J 6 bases short, with 13 bases between. There are 14 residues in the CDR3. The CDR3 here is CAISGNREGNEQFF. The CDR3 nucleotides are TGTGCCATCAGTGGGAACAGGGAGGGCAATGAGCAGTTCTTC.

The rearrangement links TRBV6-5 to TRBJ2-6, with D perhaps TRBD1 or TRBD2 (5 bases each). Germline loops: CDR1 MNHEY, CDR2 SVGAGI. With 2 bases removed from V and 4 bases from J, the gap between germline ends came to 12 bases. CDR3 length: 16 residues. Here the CDR3 DNA reads TGTGCCAGCAGTTACGAAGGGACCATGGGGGCCAACGTCCTGACTTTC. This sequence encodes CASSYEGTMGANVLTF.

To note about this clone: In the same sample, other DNA sequences code for this CDR3. This sequence joins TRBV7-7 and TRBJ2-3; D remains ambiguous. The CDR3 extends over 13 amino acids. CDR1 and CDR2 (germline): SSHAT, FNYEAQ (reference sequence). Trimming shortened V by 0 bases and J by 4 bases, and 5 bases separated the two germline ends. The CDR3 region has the DNA TGTGCCAGCAGCTTAGCAGAAGCAGATACGCAGTATTTT. Translating gives CASSLAEADTQYF.

The chain has TRBV9 and TRBJ2-7, with D unresolved. The germline V gene has CDR1 SGDLS and CDR2 YYNGEE. The V end lost 0 bases, the J end lost 3 bases, and 10 bases lay between the germline ends. The CDR3 has 14 residues. The CDR3 region is CASSVAETLYEQYF. Written as DNA, the CDR3 is TGTGCCAGCAGCGTAGCTGAGACGCTCTACGAGCAGTACTTC.

V usage is TRBV3-1 (or the pseudogene TRBV3-2) and J usage is TRBJ2-7, with 10 bases identical to TRBD1. This CDR3 is 14 amino acids long. Per the germline V gene, CDR1 is LGHDT and CDR2 is YNNKEL (reference sequence). V gave up 4 bases and J gave up 5 bases; unmatched junction bases: 5. The CDR3 region has the DNA TGTGCCAGCAGCCTACTAGGACAGGGGGACGAGCAGTACTTC. This translates into CASSLLGQGDEQYF.

The chain links TRBV27 to TRBJ2-3; D remains unclear. The V and J ends lost 3 bases and 6 bases respectively, with 13 bases between them. Per the germline V gene, CDR1 is MNHEY and CDR2 is SMNVEV (reference sequence). This CDR3 comprises 14 residues. DNA for the CDR3: TGTGCCAGCAGTTTTGGTAGACGTTTGGATACGCAGTATTTT. It specifies CASSFGRRLDTQYF.

A note on this clone: Since a much larger clone is just one base distant, this may be a read error. CDR3 DNA: TGTGCCAGCAGCTTAGTCCCGGGGAGGACTGAAACTTTCTTT. Translated, it gives CASSLVPGRTETFF. The V and J genes are TRBV7-2 and TRBJ1-1; D not resolved. This CDR3 contains 14 residues. CDR1 and CDR2 from the germline V gene are SGHTA and FQGNSA.

This chain connects TRBV6-5 to TRBJ1-6, with D possibly TRBD1 on 6 matching bases. The V gene lost 5 bases and the J gene lost 4 bases, with 12 bases spanning the gap. CDR3 length: 15 residues. Germline CDR1 MNHEY, CDR2 SVGAGI. The CDR3 region is CASSRRGAYNSPLHF. CDR3 DNA: TGTGCCAGCAGTCGGAGGGGGGCTTATAATTCACCCCTCCACTTT.

This clone was detected only a few times. The chain recombines TRBV29-1 with TRBJ1-5; D is perhaps TRBD1 (6 bases). V was shortened by 4 bases and J by 3 bases, with 10 bases between the two germline ends. CDR3 size: 13 residues. Germline V gene data show CDR1 as SQVTM and CDR2 as ANQGSEA. The chain's CDR3 is CSVATGLNQPQHF. CDR3 DNA: TGCAGCGTTGCCACAGGGCTCAATCAGCCCCAGCATTTT.

The V call is TRBV7-9, the J call TRBJ2-3; D is uncertain. CDR1 is SEHNR and CDR2 is FQNEAQ in the germline V gene (reference sequence). The V end lost 5 bases, the J end lost 7 bases, and 10 bases lay between the germline ends. This CDR3 contains 12 residues. DNA for the CDR3: TGTGCCAGCAGCCTGACGGAAAATACGCAGTATTTT. Its protein product is CASSLTENTQYF.

This rearrangement joins TRBV6-5 to TRBJ2-7, with D possibly being TRBD1 (5 bases). In germline, CDR1 is MNHEY, CDR2 SVGAGI. Deletions cut 7 bases from V and 4 bases from J, with 11 bases between. The CDR3 is made up of 12 amino acids. CDR3 sequence (DNA): TGTGCCAGCAATCCCTCAGGGTACGAGCAGTACTTC. The encoded protein is CASNPSGYEQYF.

The V gene is TRBV10-3, the J gene TRBJ1-1; 10 nucleotides agree with TRBD1. Germline CDR1 is ENHRY and CDR2 is SYGVKD. CDR3 length equals 13 residues. Trimming removed 5 bases from V and 6 bases from J; junction bases left unmatched: 3. The CDR3 region is CAISRQGASEAFF. Written as DNA, the CDR3 is TGTGCCATCAGTCGACAGGGGGCCTCTGAAGCTTTCTTT.

The gene calls are TRBV15 and TRBJ2-3; 10 nucleotides agree with TRBD1. The CDR3 runs to 18 residues. V was pared by 4 bases and J by 5 bases, with 15 bases of the junction left unmatched. The germline gives CDR1 LNHNV, CDR2 YYDKDF (reference sequence). CDR3 nucleotides: TGTGCCACCAGCAAACCCCCGGAGACAGGGGGCGCTGGAGATACGCAGTATTTT. Amino acids: CATSKPPETGGAGDTQYF.